These T cell receptor beta chains were read from a single sample in a study of OX40 agonist ivuxolimab in advanced cancers. Data came from immunoSEQ multiplex PCR; TCRdb stores just in-frame clones and leaves some out. The table lists 40,000 to 50,000 clones, roughly 80% of them singletons. Sequenced here: CD4+ or CD8+ T cells sorted from blood, sampled in a trial of the OX40 agonist ivuxolimab. These TCRs come from an adult with an advanced solid tumor such as melanoma, head and neck, liver or kidney cancer. CDR3s include the opening cysteine and the closing phenylalanine or tryptophan. A D gene is named only where the DNA matches it firmly. The listing skips clone size in some rows; elsewhere it reads once, few, many or a size class.

d_call clone_size j_call v_call cdr3_aa cdr3_nt
. . TRBJ2-3 TRBV6-5 CASSYANSPDTQYF TGTGCCAGCAGTTACGCGAACTCACCAGATACGCAGTATTTT
. . TRBJ1-3 TRBV6-5 CASSYSTSSGNTIYF TGTGCCAGCAGTTACTCGACAAGCTCTGGAAACACCATATATTTT
TRBD2 . TRBJ2-7 TRBV2 CASIGGAGVGYEQYF TGTGCCAGCATCGGCGGCGCGGGAGTAGGCTACGAGCAGTACTTC
TRBD1 . TRBJ1-1 TRBV19 CASSITGTATGKAFF TGTGCCAGTAGTATTACCGGGACAGCGACCGGGAAAGCTTTCTTT
TRBD2 once TRBJ2-1 TRBV6-4 CASRPLAGDRNEQFF TGTGCCAGCCGCCCTCTGGCGGGAGATCGCAATGAGCAGTTCTTC
. . TRBJ2-6 TRBV29-1 CSVDQAGANVLTF TGCAGCGTTGACCAGGCTGGGGCCAACGTCCTGACTTTC
TRBD1 . TRBJ2-7 TRBV28 CASSPPGTGSYEQYF TGTGCCAGCAGCCCACCCGGGACAGGGAGCTACGAGCAGTACTTC
. once TRBJ2-7 TRBV11-2 CASSLLDSYEQYF TGTGCCAGCAGCTTACTTGACTCCTACGAGCAGTACTTC
. . TRBJ2-2 TRBV28 CASTSGLANTGELFF TGTGCCAGCACCTCGGGTCTTGCGAACACCGGGGAGCTGTTTTTT
. . TRBJ2-7 TRBV2 CASSEARSSYEQYF TGTGCCAGCAGTGAAGCGAGGTCCTCCTACGAGCAGTACTTC
TRBD1 . TRBJ2-5 TRBV5-1 CASSTGQGYGETQYF TGCGCCAGCAGCACCGGACAGGGCTATGGAGAGACCCAGTACTTC
. . TRBJ1-2 TRBV30 CAWKAQGRTRYNYGYTF TGTGCCTGGAAAGCCCAGGGAAGAACGCGATATAACTATGGCTACACCTTC
. . TRBJ1-5 TRBV19 CASSITSRGASNQPQHF TGTGCCAGTAGTATAACCTCCCGGGGGGCGTCTAATCAGCCCCAGCATTTT
. once TRBJ1-5 TRBV28 CASSLSGGGYSNQPQHF TGTGCCAGCAGTTTAAGTGGTGGGGGCTATAGCAATCAGCCCCAGCATTTT
. few TRBJ2-5 TRBV6-1 CASRWDGKETQYF TGTGCCAGCCGATGGGACGGTAAAGAGACCCAGTACTTC
TRBD2 . TRBJ2-7 TRBV11-2 CASSLVGLAGIDEQYF TGTGCCAGCAGCTTAGTAGGACTAGCGGGTATTGACGAGCAGTACTTC
. . TRBJ1-5 TRBV7-7 CATIRDVGGDTQPQHF TGTGCCACGATCAGGGACGTAGGGGGGGATACTCAGCCCCAGCATTTT
. . TRBJ2-6 TRBV2 CASSDWRAGGANVLTF TGTGCCAGCAGTGATTGGAGGGCAGGTGGGGCCAACGTCCTGACTTTC
TRBD2 . TRBJ2-1 TRBV5-8 CASSLRGVSYNEQFF TGTGCCAGCAGCTTGCGGGGGGTCTCCTACAATGAGCAGTTCTTC
. . TRBJ1-4 TRBV5-1 CASSFTGMSEKLFF TGCGCCAGCAGCTTTACAGGGATGAGTGAAAAACTGTTTTTT
. . TRBJ2-2 TRBV27 CASSPTTRGGTGELFF TGTGCCAGCAGTCCGACGACTAGAGGTGGGACCGGGGAGCTGTTTTTT
TRBD1 . TRBJ1-3 TRBV5-1 CASSDGTVGNTIYF TGCGCCAGCAGCGACGGGACAGTGGGAAACACCATATATTTT
TRBD2 . TRBJ2-1 TRBV10-3 CAISESTSGSLYNEQFF TGTGCCATCAGTGAGTCAACTAGCGGGAGTTTATACAATGAGCAGTTCTTC
. . TRBJ2-1 TRBV11-1 CASSYGQTSGEQFF TGTGCCAGCAGCTATGGACAGACAAGTGGTGAGCAGTTCTTC
TRBD1 few TRBJ2-5 TRBV14 CASSLQMPGQKETQYF TGTGCCAGCAGCCTTCAAATGCCGGGACAGAAAGAGACCCAGTACTTC
. once TRBJ2-7 TRBV29-1 CSVRTGISYEQYF TGCAGCGTCCGAACAGGGATTTCATACGAGCAGTACTTC
. . TRBJ2-2 TRBV2 CASSLKQAGELFF TGTGCCAGCAGCTTAAAACAAGCCGGGGAGCTGTTTTTT
. . TRBJ1-1 TRBV10-2 CASSWGRNTEAFF TGCGCCAGCAGCTGGGGGCGGAACACTGAAGCTTTCTTT
TRBD1 once TRBJ2-7 TRBV28 CASSTIGQGTYEQYF TGTGCCAGCAGTACTATCGGACAGGGCACCTACGAGCAGTACTTC
TRBD1 . TRBJ2-5 TRBV11-2 CASSSDREETQYF TGTGCCAGCAGCTCGGACAGGGAAGAGACCCAGTACTTC
TRBD1 . TRBJ2-2 TRBV11-2 CASSLAPGQGNTGELFF TGTGCCAGCAGCTTAGCCCCGGGACAGGGGAACACCGGGGAGCTGTTTTTT
. . TRBJ1-1 TRBV2 CASSFEGYENTEAFF TGTGCCAGCAGTTTCGAAGGATACGAGAACACTGAAGCTTTCTTT
TRBD1 . TRBJ2-1 TRBV29-1 CSVEPRDRWGEQFF TGCAGCGTTGAACCGAGGGACAGGTGGGGTGAGCAGTTCTTC
TRBD2 . TRBJ2-5 TRBV18 CASSPQREIGETQYF TGTGCCAGCTCACCTCAGCGGGAGATCGGGGAGACCCAGTACTTC
TRBD1 few TRBJ1-5 TRBV7-9 CASTDRVDQPQHF TGTGCCAGCACGGACAGGGTCGATCAGCCCCAGCATTTT
. . TRBJ2-2 TRBV28 CASSPGGVNTGELFF TGTGCCAGCAGCCCTGGAGGGGTTAACACCGGGGAGCTGTTTTTT
. once TRBJ1-4 TRBV7-2 CASSFRGGDEKLFF TGTGCCAGCAGCTTCCGCGGGGGGGATGAAAAACTGTTTTTT
TRBD1 . TRBJ1-1 TRBV5-1 CASSHRDRGLGTEAFF TGCGCCAGCAGCCACCGGGACAGGGGTTTGGGCACTGAAGCTTTCTTT
. . TRBJ2-3 TRBV6-1 CASSERGPRDTQYF TGTGCCAGCAGTGAACGAGGCCCGCGGGATACGCAGTATTTT
TRBD1 . TRBJ2-5 TRBV11-3 CASSFSGTGDQETQYF TGTGCCAGCAGCTTCTCCGGGACAGGGGACCAAGAGACCCAGTACTTC
TRBD2 . TRBJ2-5 TRBV7-9 CASSFGREPLRETQYF TGTGCCAGCAGCTTCGGGCGGGAGCCCCTCCGAGAGACCCAGTACTTC
. . TRBJ2-7 TRBV2 CAISDIYEQYF TGTGCCATCTCGGACATCTACGAGCAGTACTTC
TRBD2 . TRBJ2-2 TRBV2 CASTEPLAVNTGELFF TGTGCCAGCACCGAGCCGCTAGCGGTCAACACCGGGGAGCTGTTTTTT
. few TRBJ2-3 TRBV19 CASSQVRTDTQYF TGTGCCAGTAGCCAGGTCCGTACAGATACGCAGTATTTT
. medium-sized TRBJ1-1 TRBV14 CASSPSKLKGGTEAFF TGTGCCAGCAGCCCTTCAAAGTTAAAGGGTGGCACTGAAGCTTTCTTT
. . TRBJ2-7 TRBV6-1 CASSVTGVEQYF TGTGCCAGCAGTGTGACAGGCGTCGAGCAGTACTTC
. . TRBJ2-7 TRBV7-2 CASSGGTHEQYF TGTGCCAGCAGCGGGGGGACTCACGAGCAGTACTTC
. . TRBJ2-1 TRBV5-4 CASSLVTDGEQFF TGTGCCAGCAGCTTGGTTACTGACGGGGAGCAGTTCTTC
. . TRBJ1-4 TRBV10-3 CAIGFSSGEKLFF TGTGCCATCGGGTTCTCGTCAGGAGAAAAACTGTTTTTT
TRBD1 . TRBJ1-6 TRBV18 CASSLGQGGSPLHF TGTGCCAGCTCACTGGGACAGGGAGGCTCACCCCTCCACTTT